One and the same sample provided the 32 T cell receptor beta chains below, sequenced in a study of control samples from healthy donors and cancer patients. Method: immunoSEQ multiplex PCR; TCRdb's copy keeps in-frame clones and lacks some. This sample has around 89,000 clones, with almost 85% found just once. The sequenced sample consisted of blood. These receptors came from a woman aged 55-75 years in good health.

DNA of the CDR3: TGTGCCAGCAGAAGGAAAGCTAGCACAGATACGCAGTATTTT. This sequence encodes CASRRKASTDTQYF. This chain joins TRBV27 and TRBJ2-3; D ambiguous. CDR1 MNHEY and CDR2 SMNVEV come from the germline V gene (reference sequence). Trimming took off 6 bases at V and 0 bases at J, with 10 bases between the two ends. The CDR3 is 14 residues long.

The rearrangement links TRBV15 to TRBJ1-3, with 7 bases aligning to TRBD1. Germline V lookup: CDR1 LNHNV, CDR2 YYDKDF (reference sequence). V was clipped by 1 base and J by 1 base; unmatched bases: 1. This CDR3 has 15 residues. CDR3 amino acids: CATSRAQGSGNTIYF. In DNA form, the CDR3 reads TGTGCCACCAGCAGAGCACAGGGGTCTGGAAACACCATATATTTT.

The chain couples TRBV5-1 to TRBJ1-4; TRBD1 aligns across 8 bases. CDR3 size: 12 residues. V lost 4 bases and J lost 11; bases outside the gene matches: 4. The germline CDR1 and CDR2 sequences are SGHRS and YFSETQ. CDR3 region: CASSGGQAKLFF. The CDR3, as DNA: TGCGCCAGCAGCGGGGGACAGGCGAAACTGTTTTTT.

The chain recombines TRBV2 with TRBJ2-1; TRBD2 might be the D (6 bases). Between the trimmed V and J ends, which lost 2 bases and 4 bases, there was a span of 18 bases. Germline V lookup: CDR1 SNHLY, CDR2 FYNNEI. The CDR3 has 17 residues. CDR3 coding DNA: TGTGCCAGCAGTGAACGGCGGGGAAGGAGGGGATACAATGAGCAGTTCTTC. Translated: CASSERRGRRGYNEQFF.

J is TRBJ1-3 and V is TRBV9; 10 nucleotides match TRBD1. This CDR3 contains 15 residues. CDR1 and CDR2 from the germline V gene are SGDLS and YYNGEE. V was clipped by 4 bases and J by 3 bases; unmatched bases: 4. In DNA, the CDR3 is TGTGCCAGCAGCACCGGGACAGGGGATGGAAACACCATATATTTT. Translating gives CASSTGTGDGNTIYF.

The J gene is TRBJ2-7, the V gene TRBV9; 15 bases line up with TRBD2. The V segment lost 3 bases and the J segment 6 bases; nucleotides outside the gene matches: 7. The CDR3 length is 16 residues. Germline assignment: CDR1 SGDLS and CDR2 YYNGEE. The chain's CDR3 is CASSGTSGRALGEQYF. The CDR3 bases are TGTGCCAGCAGCGGGACTAGCGGGAGGGCTCTCGGCGAGCAGTACTTC.

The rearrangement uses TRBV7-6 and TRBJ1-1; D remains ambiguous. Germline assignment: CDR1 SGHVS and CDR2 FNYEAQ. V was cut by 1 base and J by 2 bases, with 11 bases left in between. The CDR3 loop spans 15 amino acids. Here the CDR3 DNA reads TGTGCCAGCAGCTTAGACCTCAACCGTAACACTGAAGCTTTCTTT. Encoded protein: CASSLDLNRNTEAFF.

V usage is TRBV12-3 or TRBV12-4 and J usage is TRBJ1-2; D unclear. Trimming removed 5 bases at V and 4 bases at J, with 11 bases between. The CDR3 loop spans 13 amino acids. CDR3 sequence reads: CASSTRVLYGYTF. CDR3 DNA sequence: TGTGCCAGCAGTACTCGGGTCCTCTATGGCTACACCTTC.

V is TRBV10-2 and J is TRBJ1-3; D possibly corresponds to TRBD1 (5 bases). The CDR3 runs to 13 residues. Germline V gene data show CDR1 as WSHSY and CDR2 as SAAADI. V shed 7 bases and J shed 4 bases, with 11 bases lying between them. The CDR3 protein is CASIGTVGNTIYF. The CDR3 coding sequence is TGCGCCAGCATCGGGACGGTAGGAAACACCATATATTTT.

The CDR3 region has the DNA TGTGCCAGCAGTTTATCGCGGGATACGCAGTATTTT. It translates to CASSLSRDTQYF. This chain joins TRBV28 and TRBJ2-3; unclear D gene. The CDR3 consists of 12 residues. V lost 1 base and J lost 6, with 5 bases in between. The V gene's germline CDR1 is MDHEN and CDR2 SYDVKM.

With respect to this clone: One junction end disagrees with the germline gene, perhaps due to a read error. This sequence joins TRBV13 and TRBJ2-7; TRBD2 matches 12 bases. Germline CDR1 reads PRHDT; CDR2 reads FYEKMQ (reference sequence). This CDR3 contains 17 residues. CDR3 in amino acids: CASSHTRGASGRAPMHF. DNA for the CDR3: TGTGCCAGCAGTCACACGAGAGGGGCTAGCGGGAGGGCCCCAATGCACTTC.

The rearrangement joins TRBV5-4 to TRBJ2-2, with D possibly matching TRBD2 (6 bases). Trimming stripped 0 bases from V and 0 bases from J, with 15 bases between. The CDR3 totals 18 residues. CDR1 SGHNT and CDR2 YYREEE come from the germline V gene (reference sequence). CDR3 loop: CASSLAKEGRSNTGELFF. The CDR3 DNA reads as TGTGCCAGCAGCTTGGCCAAGGAGGGCAGATCGAACACCGGGGAGCTGTTTTTT.

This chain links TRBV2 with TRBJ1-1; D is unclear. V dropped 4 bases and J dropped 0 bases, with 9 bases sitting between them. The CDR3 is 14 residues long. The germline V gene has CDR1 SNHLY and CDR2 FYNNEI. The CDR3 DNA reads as TGTGCCAGCAGTGGTCCGGTCATGAACACTGAAGCTTTCTTT. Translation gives CASSGPVMNTEAFF. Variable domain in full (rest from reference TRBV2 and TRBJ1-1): EPEVTQTPSHQVTQMGQEVILRCVPISNHLYFYWYRQILGQKVEFLVSFYNNEISEKSEIFDDQFSVERPDGSNFTLKIRSTKLEDSAMYFCASSGPVMNTEAFFGQGTRLTVV.

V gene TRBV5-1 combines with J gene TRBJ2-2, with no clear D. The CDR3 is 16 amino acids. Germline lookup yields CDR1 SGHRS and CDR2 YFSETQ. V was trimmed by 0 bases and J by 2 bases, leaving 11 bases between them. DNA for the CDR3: TGCGCCAGCAGCTTGGCTCCGGCCACTAACACCGGGGAGCTGTTTTTT. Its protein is CASSLAPATNTGELFF. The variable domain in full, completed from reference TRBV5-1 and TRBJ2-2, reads KAGVTQTPRYLIKTRGQQVTLSCSPISGHRSVSWYQQTPGQGLQFLFEYFSETQRNKGNFPGRFSGRQFSNSRSEMNVSTLELGDSALYLCASSLAPATNTGELFFGEGSRLTVL.

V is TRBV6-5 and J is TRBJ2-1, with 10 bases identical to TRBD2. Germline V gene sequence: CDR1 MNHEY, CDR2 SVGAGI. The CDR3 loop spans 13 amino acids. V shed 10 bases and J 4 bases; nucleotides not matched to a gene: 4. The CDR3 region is CATSSGSYNEQFF. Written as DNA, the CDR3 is TGTGCCACGTCTAGCGGGAGTTACAATGAGCAGTTCTTC.

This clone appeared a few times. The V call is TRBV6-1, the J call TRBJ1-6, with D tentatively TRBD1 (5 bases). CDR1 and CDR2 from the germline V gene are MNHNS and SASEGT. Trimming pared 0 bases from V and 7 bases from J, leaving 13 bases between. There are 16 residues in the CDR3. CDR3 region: CASSEALQVPNSPLHF. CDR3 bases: TGTGCCAGCAGTGAAGCGCTACAGGTGCCCAATTCACCCCTCCACTTT.

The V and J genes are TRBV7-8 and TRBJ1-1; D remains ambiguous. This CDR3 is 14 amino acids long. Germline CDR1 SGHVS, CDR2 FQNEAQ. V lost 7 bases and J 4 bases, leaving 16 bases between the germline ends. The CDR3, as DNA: TGTGCCAGCAACCACCCCAGTTTGAGCACTGAAGCTTTCTTT. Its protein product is CASNHPSLSTEAFF. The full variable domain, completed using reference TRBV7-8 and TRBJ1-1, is GAGVSQSPRYKVAKRGQDVALRCDPISGHVSLFWYQQALGQGPEFLTYFQNEAQLDKSGLPSDRFFAERPEGSVSTLKIQRTQQEDSAVYLCASNHPSLSTEAFFGQGTRLTVV.

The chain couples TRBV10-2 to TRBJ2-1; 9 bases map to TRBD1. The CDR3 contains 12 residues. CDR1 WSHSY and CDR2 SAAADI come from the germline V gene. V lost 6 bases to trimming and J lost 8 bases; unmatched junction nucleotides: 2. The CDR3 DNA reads TGCGCCAGCAGGACAGGGGGTCATGAGCAGTTCTTC. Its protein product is CASRTGGHEQFF.

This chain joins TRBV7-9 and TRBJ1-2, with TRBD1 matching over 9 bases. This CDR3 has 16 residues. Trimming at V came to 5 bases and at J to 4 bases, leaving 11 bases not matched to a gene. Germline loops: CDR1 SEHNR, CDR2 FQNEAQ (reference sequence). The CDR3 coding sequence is TGTGCCAGCAGCGACCGGGACAGGGAAATCCTCTATGGCTACACCTTC. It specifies CASSDRDREILYGYTF. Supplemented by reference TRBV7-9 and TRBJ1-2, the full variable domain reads DTGVSQNPRHKITKRGQNVTFRCDPISEHNRLYWYRQTLGQGPEFLTYFQNEAQLEKSRLLSDRFSAERPKGSFSTLEIQRTEQGDSAMYLCASSDRDREILYGYTFGSGTRLTVV.

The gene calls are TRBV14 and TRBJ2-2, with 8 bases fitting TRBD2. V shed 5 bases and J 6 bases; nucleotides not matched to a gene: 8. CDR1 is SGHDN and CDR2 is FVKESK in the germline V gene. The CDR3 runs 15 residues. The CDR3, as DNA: TGTGCCAGCAGCGCCCTAGCGGGCTTGCCCGGGGAGCTGTTTTTT. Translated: CASSALAGLPGELFF.

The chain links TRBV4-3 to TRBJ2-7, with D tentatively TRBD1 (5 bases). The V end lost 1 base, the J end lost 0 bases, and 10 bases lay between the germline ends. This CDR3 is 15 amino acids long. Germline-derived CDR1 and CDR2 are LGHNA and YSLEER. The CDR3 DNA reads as TGCGCCAGCAGCCAAGCCAGGGTCAGCTCCTACGAGCAGTACTTC. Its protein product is CASSQARVSSYEQYF.

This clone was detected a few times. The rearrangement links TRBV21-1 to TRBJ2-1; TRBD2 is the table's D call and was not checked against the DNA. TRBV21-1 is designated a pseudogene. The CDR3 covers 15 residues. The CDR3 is CASSKACQRYNEQFF. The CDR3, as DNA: TGTGCCAGCAGCAAAGCCTGCCAGCGGTACAATGAGCAGTTCTTC.

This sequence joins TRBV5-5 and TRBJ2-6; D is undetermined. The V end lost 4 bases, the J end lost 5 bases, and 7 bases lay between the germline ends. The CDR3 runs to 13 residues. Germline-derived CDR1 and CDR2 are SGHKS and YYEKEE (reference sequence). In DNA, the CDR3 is TGTGCCAGCAGCCCGCCATGGGCCAACGTCCTGACTTTC. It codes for CASSPPWANVLTF.

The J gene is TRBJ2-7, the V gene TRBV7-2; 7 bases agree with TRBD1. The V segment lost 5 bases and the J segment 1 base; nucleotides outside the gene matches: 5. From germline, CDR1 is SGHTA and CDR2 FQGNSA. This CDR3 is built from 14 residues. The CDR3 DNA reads TGTGCCAGCAGCGGGGACAGAGCGTCCTACGAGCAGTACTTC. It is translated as CASSGDRASYEQYF.

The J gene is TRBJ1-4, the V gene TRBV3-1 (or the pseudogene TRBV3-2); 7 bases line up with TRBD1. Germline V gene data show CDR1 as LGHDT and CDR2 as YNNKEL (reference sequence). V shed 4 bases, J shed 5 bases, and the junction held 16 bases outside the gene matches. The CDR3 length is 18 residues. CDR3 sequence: CASSPLVPGQSRNEKLFF. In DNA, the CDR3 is TGTGCCAGCAGCCCGCTCGTCCCGGGACAGTCCCGAAATGAAAAACTGTTTTTT.

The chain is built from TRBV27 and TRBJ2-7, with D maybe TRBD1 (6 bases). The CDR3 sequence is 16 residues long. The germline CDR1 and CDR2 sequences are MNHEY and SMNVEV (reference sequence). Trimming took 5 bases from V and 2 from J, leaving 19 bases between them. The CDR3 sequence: CASSEYRAPPTYEQYF. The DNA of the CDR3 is TGTGCCAGCAGTGAGTACAGGGCTCCCCCTACCTACGAGCAGTACTTC.

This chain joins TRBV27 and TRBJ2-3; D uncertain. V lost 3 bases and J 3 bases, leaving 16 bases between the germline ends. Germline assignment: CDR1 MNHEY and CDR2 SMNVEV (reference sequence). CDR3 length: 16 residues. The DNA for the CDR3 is TGTGCCAGCAGTTTGCGGCCGCCTAGTCTGACAGATACGCAGTATTTT. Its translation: CASSLRPPSLTDTQYF.

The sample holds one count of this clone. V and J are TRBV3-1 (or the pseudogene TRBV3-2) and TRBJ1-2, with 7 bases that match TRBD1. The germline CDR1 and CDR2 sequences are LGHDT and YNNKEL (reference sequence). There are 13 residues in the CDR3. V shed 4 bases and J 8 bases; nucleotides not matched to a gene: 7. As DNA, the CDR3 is TGTGCCAGCAGCCGACTTGACAGGGACGGCTACACCTTC. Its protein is CASSRLDRDGYTF.

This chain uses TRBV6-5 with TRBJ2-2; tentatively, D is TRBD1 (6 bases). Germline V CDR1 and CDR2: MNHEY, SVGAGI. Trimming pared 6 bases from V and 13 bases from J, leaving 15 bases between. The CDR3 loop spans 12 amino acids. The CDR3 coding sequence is TGTGCCAGCAGGGATCCACAGGGAAGGCTGTTTTTT. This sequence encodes CASRDPQGRLFF.

The CDR3 reads CASSPAGQSNGYTF. CDR3 DNA sequence: TGTGCCAGCAGCCCCGCGGGACAGAGTAATGGCTACACCTTC. The rearrangement joins TRBV6-6 to TRBJ1-2; the match to TRBD1 covers 7 bases. The V segment lost 6 bases and the J segment 6 bases; nucleotides outside the gene matches: 10. The CDR3 runs to 14 residues. Germline V CDR1 and CDR2: MNHNY, SVGAGI (reference sequence).

CDR3 sequence reads: CASSRQGDNSPLHF. CDR3 DNA: TGTGCCAGCTCACGACAAGGGGACAATTCACCCCTCCACTTT. This chain links TRBV18 with TRBJ1-6, with a possible D match to TRBD1 (5 bases). This CDR3 region has 14 residues. Trimming cost V 4 bases and J 7 bases, with 11 bases left between them. The germline V gene has CDR1 KGHSH and CDR2 LQKENI.

CDR3: CASSQDSAGIPYGYTF. In DNA form, the CDR3 reads TGCGCCAGCAGCCAAGATTCGGCAGGCATTCCCTATGGCTACACCTTC. The V call is TRBV4-3, the J call TRBJ1-2; no reliable D call. Looked up from germline, CDR1 is LGHNA and CDR2 is YSLEER. Trimming took off 0 bases at V and 4 bases at J, with 15 bases between the two ends. The CDR3 totals 16 residues.